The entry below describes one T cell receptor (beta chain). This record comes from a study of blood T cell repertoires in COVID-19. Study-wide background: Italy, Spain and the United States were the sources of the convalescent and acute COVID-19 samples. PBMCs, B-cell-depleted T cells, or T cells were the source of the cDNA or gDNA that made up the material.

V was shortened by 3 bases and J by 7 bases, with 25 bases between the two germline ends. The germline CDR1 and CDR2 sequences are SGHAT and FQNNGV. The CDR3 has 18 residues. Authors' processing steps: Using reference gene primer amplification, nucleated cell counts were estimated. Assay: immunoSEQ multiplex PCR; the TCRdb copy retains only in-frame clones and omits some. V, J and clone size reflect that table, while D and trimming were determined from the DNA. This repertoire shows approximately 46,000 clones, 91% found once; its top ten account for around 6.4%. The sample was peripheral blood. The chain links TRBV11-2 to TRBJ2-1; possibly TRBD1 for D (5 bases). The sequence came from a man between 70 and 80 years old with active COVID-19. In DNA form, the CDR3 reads TGTGCCAGCAGCTTCGGCTTGGGGCTGGTGATCCAAACAAATGAGCAGTTCTTC. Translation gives CASSFGLGLVIQTNEQFF.